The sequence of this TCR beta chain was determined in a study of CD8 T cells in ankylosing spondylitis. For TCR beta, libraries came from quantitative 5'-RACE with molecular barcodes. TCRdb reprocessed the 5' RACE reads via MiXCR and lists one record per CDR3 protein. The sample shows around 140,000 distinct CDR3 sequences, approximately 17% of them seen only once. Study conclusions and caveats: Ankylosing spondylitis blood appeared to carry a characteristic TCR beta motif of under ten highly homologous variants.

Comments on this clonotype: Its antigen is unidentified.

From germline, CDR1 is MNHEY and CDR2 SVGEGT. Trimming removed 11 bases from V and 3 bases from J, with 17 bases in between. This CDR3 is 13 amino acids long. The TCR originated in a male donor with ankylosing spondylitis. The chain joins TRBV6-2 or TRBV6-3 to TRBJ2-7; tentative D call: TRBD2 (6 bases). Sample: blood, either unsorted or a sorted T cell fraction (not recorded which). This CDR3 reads CASKAGTFYEQYF. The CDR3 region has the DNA TGTGCCTCGAAGGCGGGAACATTCTACGAGCAGTACTTC.